This T cell receptor (beta chain) stems from a study of shared T cell receptors in the human thymus. Libraries were prepared by immunoSEQ multiplex PCR; TCRdb keeps only in-frame clonotypes and omits some of them. The table includes 450,000 to 650,000 clones, about 84% detected once. Trimming removed 5 bases from V and 5 bases from J, with 7 bases in between. Germline V CDR1 and CDR2: MNHNS, SASEGT. The CDR3 covers 11 residues. These data were also filed under a second study, of human thymus T cells. Per that paper: Donors consisted of healthy Finnish infants (having corrective surgery for congenital heart defects). Thymus tissue was removed during corrective cardiac surgery. Reports from related research described highly overlapping thymic repertoires among unrelated individuals.

The chain combines TRBV6-1 with TRBJ2-7; the D is unclear. The TCR was taken from a boy under three years old with a congenital heart defect. Sequencing used thymocytes. Here the CDR3 DNA reads TGTGCCAGCAGTTTCTACGACGAGCAGTACTTC. It specifies CASSFYDEQYF.